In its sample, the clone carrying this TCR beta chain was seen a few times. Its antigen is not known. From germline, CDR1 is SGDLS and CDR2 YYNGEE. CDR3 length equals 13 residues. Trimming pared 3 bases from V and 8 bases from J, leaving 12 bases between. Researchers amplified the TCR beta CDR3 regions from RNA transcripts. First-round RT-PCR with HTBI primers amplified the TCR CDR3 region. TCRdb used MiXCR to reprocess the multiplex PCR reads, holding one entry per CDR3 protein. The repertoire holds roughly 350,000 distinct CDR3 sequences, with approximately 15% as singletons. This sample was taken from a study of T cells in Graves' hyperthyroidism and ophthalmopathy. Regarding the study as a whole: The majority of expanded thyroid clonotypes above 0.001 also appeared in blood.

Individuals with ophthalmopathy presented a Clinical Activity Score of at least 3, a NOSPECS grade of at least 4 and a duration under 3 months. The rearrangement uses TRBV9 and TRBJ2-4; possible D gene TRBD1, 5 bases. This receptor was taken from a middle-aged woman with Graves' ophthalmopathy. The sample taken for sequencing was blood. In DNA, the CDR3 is TGTGCCAGCAGCGCTGGACAAGGTGACATTCAGTACTTC. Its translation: CASSAGQGDIQYF.